These T cell receptor beta chains were read from a single sample in a study of CD8+CD57+ T cells in acquired aplastic anemia. TCRdb fed the reads into MiXCR, producing one record per CDR3 protein. The data show a few hundred thousand distinct CDR3 sequences, roughly 50% seen once. The specimen sequenced was sorted CD4+, CD8+, or CD8+CD57+ T cells (not recorded which) from PBMCs. Receptor source: a human donor with aplastic anemia. Each CDR3 is given with its conserved first and last residue. The D gene is left open where the match is weak. A row's size may be missing; if present it is once, few, many or a size class.

J,V,size,D,CDR3,DNA
TRBJ2-7,TRBV7-2,-,-,CASSLAGDGAYEQYF,TGTGCCAGCAGCTTAGCGGGAGACGGAGCCTACGAGCAGTACTTC
TRBJ2-7,TRBV20-1,few,-,CSAQDGFYEQYF,TGCAGTGCTCAGGACGGATTCTACGAGCAGTACTTC
TRBJ1-2,TRBV6-1,many,-,CASSEPYGGYTF,TGTGCCAGCAGTGAACCATACGGTGGCTACACCTTC
TRBJ2-5,TRBV7-2,-,TRBD2,CASSVAGGGETRYF,TGTGCCAGCAGCGTTGCGGGGGGGGGAGAGACCCGGTACTTC
TRBJ1-1,TRBV18,once,-,CASSSASREAFF,TGTGCCAGCTCCTCGGCTAGCAGGGAAGCTTTCTTT
TRBJ1-6,TRBV5-1,many,-,CASRVGGINSPLHF,TGCGCCAGCAGGGTAGGGGGAATTAATTCACCCCTCCACTTT
TRBJ1-6,TRBV7-8,many,-,CASSLVGSDRYNSPLHF,TGTGCCAGCAGCTTAGTAGGAAGCGACAGATATAATTCACCCCTCCACTTT
TRBJ1-5,TRBV19,-,-,CASSIWGSGGNQPQHF,TGTGCCAGTAGTATCTGGGGATCGGGGGGCAATCAGCCCCAGCATTTT
TRBJ1-1,TRBV7-7,-,-,CASSLGGGGAITEAFF,TGTGCCAGCAGCTTAGGGGGGGGGGGGGCGATCACTGAAGCTTTCTTT
TRBJ1-2,TRBV20-1,-,-,CSASGTNYGYTF,TGCAGTGCATCCGGGACTAACTATGGCTACACCTTC
TRBJ1-2,TRBV11-2,-,-,CAVPPNYGYTF,TGTGCCGTCCCCCCTAACTATGGCTACACCTTC
TRBJ1-2,TRBV20-1,-,TRBD1,CSAAEGTGRVNYGYTF,TGCAGTGCTGCCGAAGGGACAGGTCGCGTTAACTATGGCTACACCTTC
TRBJ2-7,TRBV2,-,TRBD2,CASSHRLAGAHEQYF,TGTGCCAGCAGTCATAGACTAGCGGGGGCTCACGAGCAGTACTTC
TRBJ1-1,TRBV6-1,many,TRBD1,CASRRTGNTEAFF,TGTGCCAGCAGACGGACAGGGAACACTGAAGCTTTCTTT
TRBJ2-1,TRBV10-3,many,-,CAISESLGIEQFF,TGTGCCATCAGTGAGTCGCTAGGAATTGAGCAGTTCTTC
TRBJ2-1,TRBV5-1,many,TRBD2,CASSSAGGKEQFF,TGCGCCAGCAGTTCCGCGGGGGGTAAGGAGCAGTTCTTC
TRBJ1-4,TRBV5-1,-,-,CASSLEGGENEKLFF,TGCGCCAGCAGCTTGGAGGGAGGTGAGAATGAAAAACTGTTTTTT
TRBJ1-5,TRBV24-1,many,TRBD1,CATSAYRQGVNVSNQPQHF,TGTGCCACCAGTGCCTACAGACAGGGGGTGAACGTGAGCAATCAGCCCCAGCATTTT
TRBJ1-6,TRBV3-1,many,TRBD1,CASSQVGTGYNSPLHF,TGTGCCAGCAGCCAAGTTGGGACAGGGTATAATTCACCCCTCCACTTT
TRBJ1-1,TRBV25-1,few,-,CASRRGYTEAFF,TGTGCCAGCAGACGGGGGTACACTGAAGCTTTCTTT
TRBJ2-7,TRBV12-3/TRBV12-4,many,TRBD2,CASSLIAGGYEQYF,TGTGCCAGCAGTTTAATAGCGGGGGGCTACGAGCAGTACTTC
TRBJ1-5,TRBV19,-,-,CASRYTHAPGQPQHF,TGTGCCAGTAGATACACACACGCGCCCGGTCAGCCCCAGCATTTT
TRBJ1-1,TRBV4-1,many,-,CASSQVQGLSEAFF,TGCGCCAGCAGCCAAGTCCAGGGTCTCTCTGAAGCTTTCTTT
TRBJ2-7,TRBV7-2,-,-,CASSSGPYYEQYF,TGTGCCAGCAGCTCGGGTCCCTACTACGAGCAGTACTTC
TRBJ1-5,TRBV20-1,many,-,CSARTPGAYQPQHF,TGCAGTGCTAGGACTCCCGGAGCTTATCAGCCCCAGCATTTT
TRBJ1-2,TRBV7-9,-,-,CASTPSRQLEDYGYTF,TGTGCCAGCACCCCTTCCCGTCAGCTAGAGGACTATGGCTACACCTTC
TRBJ1-2,TRBV9,-,-,CASSTRLRGYTF,TGTGCCAGCAGCACCCGACTCAGAGGCTACACCTTC
TRBJ2-7,TRBV19,few,TRBD2,CASSPRSSGGAYEQYF,TGTGCCAGCAGCCCGCGGTCGAGCGGGGGGGCCTACGAGCAGTACTTC
TRBJ2-7,TRBV6-5,-,-,CASSYSAGTPYEQYF,TGTGCCAGCAGTTACTCGGCAGGGACACCCTACGAGCAGTACTTC
TRBJ1-1,TRBV7-6,-,-,CASSFSGDTEAFF,TGTGCCAGCAGCTTCTCGGGTGACACTGAAGCTTTCTTT
TRBJ2-1,TRBV7-2,-,-,CASSLTFHNEQFF,TGTGCCAGCAGCTTAACGTTCCACAATGAGCAGTTCTTC
TRBJ1-2,TRBV29-1,-,-,CSVEGSAREGYTF,TGCAGCGTTGAAGGTTCGGCGCGTGAAGGCTACACCTTC
TRBJ2-1,TRBV14,many,-,CASSRQYNEQFF,TGTGCCAGCAGTCGACAGTACAATGAGCAGTTCTTC
TRBJ1-1,TRBV10-1,many,-,CASSSAGEAFF,TGCGCCAGCAGTTCCGCAGGTGAAGCTTTCTTT
TRBJ1-6,TRBV7-8,-,-,CASSLNAMGTAFSPPHF,TGTGCCAGCAGCTTAAACGCTATGGGGACCGCTTTTTCACCCCCCCACTTT
TRBJ2-7,TRBV5-1,many,TRBD1,CASSQGTGYEQYF,TGCGCCAGCAGCCAGGGGACAGGCTACGAGCAGTACTTC
TRBJ1-2,TRBV4-1,many,-,CASSQGAGPYGYTF,TGCGCCAGCAGCCAAGGGGCAGGGCCATATGGCTACACCTTC
TRBJ1-1,TRBV10-3,-,TRBD1,CASSLGRGRRKNTEAFF,TGTGCCAGCAGTTTGGGCAGGGGGCGTCGAAAGAACACTGAAGCTTTCTTT
TRBJ1-6,TRBV5-1,many,TRBD1,CASSRTGPTSPLHF,TGCGCCAGCAGCCGGACAGGCCCGACGTCACCCCTCCACTTT
TRBJ1-3,TRBV25-1,-,-,CASSELGPGNTIYF,TGTGCCAGCAGTGAACTAGGACCTGGAAACACCATATATTTT
TRBJ2-7,TRBV20-1,many,-,CSGSRSEGLPMGEQYF,TGCAGTGGAAGTCGGAGTGAGGGACTCCCGATGGGGGAGCAGTACTTC
TRBJ1-6,TRBV7-3,-,-,CATKAGSYNSPLHF,TGTGCCACCAAGGCGGGCTCCTATAATTCACCCCTCCACTTT